These T cell receptor beta chains were read from a single sample in a study of T cells after yellow fever vaccination. TCRdb re-called the 5' RACE reads with MiXCR, one entry per CDR3 protein. Here the sample spans roughly 79,000 distinct CDR3 sequences, about 7.7% being singletons. The sample here was CD8+ T cells sorted from PBMCs, taken 9 to 10 days after the first yellow fever vaccination. The receptor source for this set is a man aged 18 to 29 who received the YFV17D yellow fever vaccine. The CDR3 runs from the conserved cysteine through the conserved F or W. A D gene is named only where the DNA matches it firmly. The listing skips clone size in some rows; elsewhere it reads once, few, many or a size class.

size	V	D	J	CDR3	DNA
.	TRBV11-2	.	TRBJ2-3	CASILSEAYTQYF	TGTGCCAGCATCTTATCCGAGGCGTACACGCAGTATTTT
many	TRBV7-9	TRBD2	TRBJ2-2	CASSTGTSHSTGELFF	TGTGCCAGCAGCACCGGGACTAGCCACAGTACCGGGGAGCTGTTTTTT
.	TRBV4-3	.	TRBJ2-1	CASSQDYREQFF	TGCGCCAGCAGCCAAGATTACCGAGAGCAGTTCTTC
.	TRBV4-1	.	TRBJ2-7	CASSQEGQGSSYEQYF	TGCGCCAGCAGCCAAGAAGGGCAGGGCAGCTCCTACGAGCAGTACTTC
few	TRBV12-3/TRBV12-4	.	TRBJ2-1	CASSVATTLNEQFF	TGTGCCAGCAGCGTTGCGACCACACTCAATGAGCAGTTCTTC
many	TRBV18	.	TRBJ2-3	CASSTGDPRGLHTQYF	TGTGCCAGCTCAACTGGGGACCCCAGGGGTCTCCATACGCAGTATTTT
many	TRBV7-9	.	TRBJ2-3	CASGRGGYTDTQYF	TGTGCCAGCGGGAGAGGTGGATACACAGATACGCAGTATTTT
many	TRBV11-2	.	TRBJ1-1	CASSYVGREAFF	TGTGCCAGCAGCTACGTTGGTAGAGAAGCTTTCTTT
many	TRBV10-3	TRBD1	TRBJ2-3	CATLGQAADTQYF	TGTGCCACCTTGGGACAGGCGGCGGATACGCAGTATTTT
.	TRBV13	TRBD2	TRBJ2-3	CASSPTLPSGGSTDTQYF	TGTGCCAGCAGCCCAACACTACCTAGCGGGGGGTCCACAGATACGCAGTATTTT
.	TRBV11-2	.	TRBJ2-3	CASIKPGARADTQYF	TGTGCCAGCATCAAACCGGGGGCTCGGGCAGATACGCAGTATTTT
many	TRBV20-1	TRBD1	TRBJ1-2	CSALTGRYGYTF	TGCAGTGCTTTGACAGGGAGATATGGCTACACCTTC
many	TRBV7-6	.	TRBJ1-6	CASSLAGNNSPLHF	TGTGCCAGCAGCTTAGCAGGGAATAATTCACCCCTCCACTTT
few	TRBV5-5	.	TRBJ1-1	CASSLALEYTEAFF	TGTGCCAGCAGCTTGGCCCTAGAATACACTGAAGCTTTCTTT
many	TRBV7-7	.	TRBJ2-1	CASSLGTKAFYNEQFF	TGTGCTAGCAGCCTAGGAACCAAGGCGTTCTACAATGAGCAGTTCTTC
many	TRBV15	.	TRBJ2-7	CATRESGNSYEQYF	TGTGCCACCAGGGAATCGGGAAATTCCTACGAGCAGTACTTC
many	TRBV4-3	.	TRBJ1-1	CASSQDTGQGTEAFF	TGCGCCAGCAGCCAAGATACCGGCCAAGGGACTGAAGCTTTCTTT
many	TRBV21-1	.	TRBJ1-1	CASSKGTLGTEAFF	TGTGCCAGCAGCAAAGGGACCCTGGGCACTGAAGCTTTCTTT
many	TRBV12-3/TRBV12-4	.	TRBJ2-2	CAIFGGSNTGELFF	TGTGCCATATTCGGGGGCTCCAACACCGGGGAGCTGTTTTTT
.	TRBV6-1	.	TRBJ2-7	CASSRMVDRSYEQYF	TGTGCCAGCAGTAGAATGGTGGACCGTTCCTACGAGCAGTACTTC
many	TRBV20-1	TRBD2	TRBJ2-3	CSAIVQAGSDTQYF	TGCAGTGCTATCGTCCAAGCGGGGTCAGATACGCAGTATTTT
few	TRBV7-9	TRBD1	TRBJ2-1	CASSLDRAIYNEQFF	TGTGCCAGCAGCTTGGACAGGGCCATCTACAATGAGCAGTTCTTC
.	TRBV6-2/TRBV6-3	TRBD1	TRBJ2-6	CASSYTGTGSGANVLTF	TGTGCCAGCAGTTACACCGGGACAGGGTCTGGGGCCAACGTCCTGACTTTC
many	TRBV5-6	.	TRBJ2-1	CASSLGRVHNEQFF	TGTGCCAGCAGCTTGGGGAGAGTTCACAATGAGCAGTTCTTC
few	TRBV3-1	.	TRBJ2-5	CASSHLIATQETQYF	TGTGCCAGCAGCCACCTCATAGCGACACAAGAGACCCAGTACTTC
.	TRBV12-3/TRBV12-4	.	TRBJ2-1	CASSLNSELYNEQFF	TGTGCCAGCAGTTTAAATTCGGAACTTTACAATGAGCAGTTCTTC
few	TRBV13	.	TRBJ2-3	CASSLRGLVADTQYF	TGTGCCAGCAGCTTAAGGGGCCTAGTGGCAGATACGCAGTATTTT
many	TRBV5-1	TRBD2	TRBJ2-1	CASTDGGVYNEQFF	TGCGCCAGCACCGATGGGGGGGTCTACAATGAGCAGTTCTTC
many	TRBV6-1	.	TRBJ1-1	CASSQTGYGTEAFF	TGTGCCAGCAGCCAAACAGGGTATGGCACTGAAGCTTTCTTT
many	TRBV27	.	TRBJ2-3	CASNLRGYSTDTQYF	TGTGCCAGCAACCTGAGGGGGTATAGCACAGATACGCAGTATTTT
.	TRBV11-1	TRBD1	TRBJ2-2	CASGQGAAGELFF	TGTGCCAGCGGACAGGGGGCCGCCGGGGAGCTGTTTTTT
.	TRBV11-3	TRBD2	TRBJ2-5	CASSPPSSGDQETQYF	TGTGCCAGCAGCCCCCCGTCTAGCGGGGACCAAGAGACCCAGTACTTC
.	TRBV12-5	TRBD1	TRBJ2-6	CASGLVLPGQAPSGANVLTF	TGTGCTAGTGGTTTGGTTCTTCCGGGACAGGCTCCCTCTGGGGCCAACGTCCTGACTTTC
few	TRBV7-9	.	TRBJ2-2	CASSSPYRRTGELFF	TGTGCCAGCAGCTCCCCGTACCGGCGGACCGGGGAGCTGTTTTTT
many	TRBV6-2/TRBV6-3	TRBD1	TRBJ2-5	CASSSEKDRGETQYF	TGTGCCAGCAGTTCTGAAAAGGACAGGGGAGAGACCCAGTACTTC
many	TRBV5-1	.	TRBJ2-1	CASSLGRSSYNEQFF	TGCGCCAGCAGCTTGGGACGGAGCTCCTACAATGAGCAGTTCTTC
many	TRBV7-8	.	TRBJ1-6	CASSLADIYNSPLHF	TGTGCCAGCAGCTTAGCGGACATCTATAATTCACCCCTCCACTTT
many	TRBV7-9	.	TRBJ1-4	CASSPPLFEEKLFF	TGTGCCAGCAGCCCACCCCTTTTTGAGGAAAAACTGTTTTTT
many	TRBV15	.	TRBJ2-1	CATSRGRSSYNEQFF	TGTGCCACCAGCAGAGGCCGGAGCTCCTACAATGAGCAGTTCTTC
few	TRBV4-3	.	TRBJ1-4	CASSQAQGFEKLFF	TGCGCCAGCAGCCAAGCCCAGGGTTTTGAAAAACTGTTTTTT
few	TRBV12-3/TRBV12-4	.	TRBJ1-4	CASQRRSGEKLFF	TGTGCCTCGCAACGGCGGTCGGGTGAAAAACTGTTTTTT
.	TRBV3-1	.	TRBJ1-4	CASSQDNVYRVGEKLFF	TGTGCCAGCAGCCAAGATAATGTTTACAGGGTCGGTGAAAAACTGTTTTTT
many	TRBV29-1	TRBD1	TRBJ2-5	CSVTQGAGVETQYF	TGCAGCGTTACACAGGGGGCAGGGGTGGAGACCCAGTACTTC
few	TRBV4-2	TRBD1	TRBJ2-7	CASSQDAGGYEQYF	TGTGCCAGCAGCCAAGACGCAGGGGGCTACGAGCAGTACTTC
.	TRBV5-1	.	TRBJ2-2	CASSLFNGWAGELFF	TGCGCCAGCAGCTTGTTTAACGGATGGGCCGGGGAGCTGTTTTTT
.	TRBV6-5	.	TRBJ1-5	CASSYSSGGNQPQHF	TGTGCCAGCAGTTACAGTTCCGGGGGGAATCAGCCCCAGCATTTT
many	TRBV6-2/TRBV6-3	.	TRBJ2-3	CASSYPPGSTDTQYF	TGTGCCAGCAGTTACCCACCGGGGAGCACAGATACGCAGTATTTT
.	TRBV4-3	.	TRBJ2-7	CASSQEGGSYEQYF	TGCGCCAGCAGCCAAGAGGGGGGATCCTACGAGCAGTACTTC
.	TRBV6-5	.	TRBJ1-6	CASRQGNSPLHF	TGTGCCAGCAGACAGGGTAATTCACCCCTCCACTTT
many	TRBV10-3	TRBD1	TRBJ1-3	CATQGANTIYF	TGTGCCACACAGGGGGCCAACACCATATATTTT
many	TRBV29-1	.	TRBJ2-1	CSVERSSYNEQFF	TGCAGCGTTGAAAGGAGCTCCTACAATGAGCAGTTCTTC
many	TRBV7-6	.	TRBJ1-6	CASSLEQGSSPLHF	TGTGCCAGCAGCTTAGAACAGGGATCTTCACCCCTCCACTTT
many	TRBV5-6	TRBD2	TRBJ2-5	CASSGAGGVFETQYF	TGTGCCAGCAGCGGAGCGGGGGGGGTTTTCGAGACCCAGTACTTC
few	TRBV9	.	TRBJ2-2	CASSVPAVGGELFF	TGTGCCAGCAGCGTCCCAGCGGTCGGCGGGGAGCTGTTTTTT
many	TRBV7-8	.	TRBJ2-3	CASSLGPRAYTDTQYF	TGTGCCAGCAGCTTAGGTCCGCGGGCCTACACAGATACGCAGTATTTT